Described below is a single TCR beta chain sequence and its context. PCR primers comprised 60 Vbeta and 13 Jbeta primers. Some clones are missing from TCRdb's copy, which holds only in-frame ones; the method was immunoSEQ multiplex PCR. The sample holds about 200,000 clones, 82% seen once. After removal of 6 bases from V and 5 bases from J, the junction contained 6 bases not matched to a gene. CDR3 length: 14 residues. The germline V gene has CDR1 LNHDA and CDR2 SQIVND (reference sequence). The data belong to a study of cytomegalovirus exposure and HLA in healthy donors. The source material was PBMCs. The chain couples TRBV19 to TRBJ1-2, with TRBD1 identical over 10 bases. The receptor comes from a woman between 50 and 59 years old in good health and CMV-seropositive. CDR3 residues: CASRGQGSEYGYTF. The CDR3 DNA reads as TGTGCCAGTAGGGGACAGGGGTCTGAGTATGGCTACACCTTC.